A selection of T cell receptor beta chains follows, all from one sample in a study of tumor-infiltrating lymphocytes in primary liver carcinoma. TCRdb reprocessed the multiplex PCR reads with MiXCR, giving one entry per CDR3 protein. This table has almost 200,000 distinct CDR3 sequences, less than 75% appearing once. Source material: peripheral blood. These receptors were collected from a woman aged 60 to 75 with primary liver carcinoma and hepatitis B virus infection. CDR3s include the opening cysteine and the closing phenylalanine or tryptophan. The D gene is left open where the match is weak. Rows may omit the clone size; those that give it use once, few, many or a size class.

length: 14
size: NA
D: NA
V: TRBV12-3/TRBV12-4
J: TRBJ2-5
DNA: TGTGCCAGCAGTTTAGACAGGAATCAAGAGATCCAGTACTTC
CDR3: CASSLDRNQEIQYF

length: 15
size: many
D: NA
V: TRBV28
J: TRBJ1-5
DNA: TGTGCCAGCAGTTTTTCTCACGGTAGCAATCAGCCCCAGCATTTT
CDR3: CASSFSHGSNQPQHF

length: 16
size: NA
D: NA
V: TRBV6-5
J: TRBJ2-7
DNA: TGTGCCAGCAGCTCCAATACCGGGACATCAGCTATGGAGCAGTACTTC
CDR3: CASSSNTGTSAMEQYF

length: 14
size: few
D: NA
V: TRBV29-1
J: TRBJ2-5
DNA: TGCAGCGTTGAAGATGTCGGACAAGGAGAGACCCAGTACTTC
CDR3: CSVEDVGQGETQYF

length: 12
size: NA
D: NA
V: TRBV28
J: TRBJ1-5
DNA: TGTGCCATCAAGGGTGGCAATCAGCCCCAGCATTTT
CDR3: CAIKGGNQPQHF

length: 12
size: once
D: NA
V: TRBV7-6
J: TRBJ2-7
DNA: TGTGCCAGCAGCTTCCCTCAGCGCGAGCAGTACTTC
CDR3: CASSFPQREQYF

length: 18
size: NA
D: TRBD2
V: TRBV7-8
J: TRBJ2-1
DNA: TGTGCCAGCAGCCCGCGGGGGGGACTAGCGGGAGGCCATGGGGAGCAGTTCTTC
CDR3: CASSPRGGLAGGHGEQFF

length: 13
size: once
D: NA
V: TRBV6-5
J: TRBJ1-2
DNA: TGTACCAGCAGTTATGGAAAGCACGATGGCTACACCTTC
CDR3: CTSSYGKHDGYTF

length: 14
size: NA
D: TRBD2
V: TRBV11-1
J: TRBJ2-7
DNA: TGTGCCAGCAGCTTAGCGGGAGGGCCCCACGAGCAGTACTTC
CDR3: CASSLAGGPHEQYF

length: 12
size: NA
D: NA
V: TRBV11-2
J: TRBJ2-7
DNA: TGTGCCAGCAGCTTCAATTCCGGGGGGCAGTACTTC
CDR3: CASSFNSGGQYF

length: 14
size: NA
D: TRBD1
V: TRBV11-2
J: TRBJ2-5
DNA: TGTGCCAGCAACTTAAACAGGGGCCAAGGGACCCAGTACTTC
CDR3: CASNLNRGQGTQYF

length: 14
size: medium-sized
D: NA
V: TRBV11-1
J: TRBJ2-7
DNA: TGTGCCAGCAGCTTTTACGGGACATCCTACGAGCAGTACTTC
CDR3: CASSFYGTSYEQYF

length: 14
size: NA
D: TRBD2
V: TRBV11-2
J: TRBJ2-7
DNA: TGTGCCAGCAGCCCCCCTCCAGGGACTAGCAAGCAGTACTTC
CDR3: CASSPPPGTSKQYF

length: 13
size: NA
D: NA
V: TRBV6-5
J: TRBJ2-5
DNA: TGTGCCAGCAGTTACCCGGTAATAGAGACCCAGTACTTC
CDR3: CASSYPVIETQYF

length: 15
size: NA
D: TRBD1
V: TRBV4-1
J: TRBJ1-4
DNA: TGCGACAGCAGCGGGACAGGGGGTTCGTATGAAAAACTGTCTTTT
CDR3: CDSSGTGGSYEKLSF

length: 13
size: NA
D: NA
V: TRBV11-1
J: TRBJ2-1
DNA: TGTGCCGGCAACTTAGGAGGGTACAATGAGCAGTTCTTC
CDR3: CAGNLGGYNEQFF

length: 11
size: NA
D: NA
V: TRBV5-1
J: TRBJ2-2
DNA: TGCGCCAGCAGCTTATACGGGAAGCTGTTTTTT
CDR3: CASSLYGKLFF

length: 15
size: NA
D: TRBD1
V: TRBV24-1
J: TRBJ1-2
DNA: TGTGCCACCAGTGATTACAGGGGGCCTAACTATGGCTACACCTTC
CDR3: CATSDYRGPNYGYTF

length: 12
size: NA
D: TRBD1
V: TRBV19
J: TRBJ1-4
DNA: TGTGTCAGTAGAAGACAGGGTGAAAAACTGTTTTTT
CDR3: CVSRRQGEKLFF

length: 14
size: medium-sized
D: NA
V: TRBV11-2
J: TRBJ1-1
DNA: TGTGCCAGCAGCTTTAGAGACAGGAACACTGAAGCTTTCTTT
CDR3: CASSFRDRNTEAFF

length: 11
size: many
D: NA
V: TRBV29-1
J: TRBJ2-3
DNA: TGCAGCGTTATAGAGGTAGATACGCAGTATTTT
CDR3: CSVIEVDTQYF

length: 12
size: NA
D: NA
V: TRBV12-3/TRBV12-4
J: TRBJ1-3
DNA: TGTGCCAGCAGTCAGGTGGGAAACACCATATATTTT
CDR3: CASSQVGNTIYF

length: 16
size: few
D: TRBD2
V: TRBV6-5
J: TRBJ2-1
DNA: TGTGCCAGCAGCCTTATTACTAGCGGGAGGGCCGGTGAGCAGTTCTTC
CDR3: CASSLITSGRAGEQFF

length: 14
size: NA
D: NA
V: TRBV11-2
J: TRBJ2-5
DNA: TGTGCCAGCAGCATTGAGGCGGGGCAAGAGACCCAGTACTTC
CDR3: CASSIEAGQETQYF

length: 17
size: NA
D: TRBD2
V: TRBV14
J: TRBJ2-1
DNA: TGTGCCAGCAGCCCAGGAGCGCGGGGGAGCTCCTACAATGAGCAGTTCTTC
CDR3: CASSPGARGSSYNEQFF

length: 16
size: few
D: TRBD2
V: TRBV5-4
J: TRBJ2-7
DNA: TGTGCCAGCAGCTTGGCCGGCGGGACTAGCAGCTACGAGCAGTACTTC
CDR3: CASSLAGGTSSYEQYF

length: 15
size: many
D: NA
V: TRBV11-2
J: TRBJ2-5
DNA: TGTGCCAGCGGCTTATCCCCCGACATAGTGGAGACCCAGTACTTC
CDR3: CASGLSPDIVETQYF

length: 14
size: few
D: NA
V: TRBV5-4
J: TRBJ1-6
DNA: TGTGCCAGCAGCTTGGAAGGAGCCTATTCACCCCTCCACTTT
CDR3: CASSLEGAYSPLHF

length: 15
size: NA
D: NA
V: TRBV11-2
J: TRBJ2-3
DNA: TGTGCCAGCAGTCCCAATGACACTAGCACAGATACGCAGTATTTT
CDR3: CASSPNDTSTDTQYF

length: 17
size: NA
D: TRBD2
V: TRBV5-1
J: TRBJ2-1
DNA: TGCGCCAGCAGCTTTTCAGCGGGAGGGGGCTCCTACAATGAGCAGTTCTTC
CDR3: CASSFSAGGGSYNEQFF

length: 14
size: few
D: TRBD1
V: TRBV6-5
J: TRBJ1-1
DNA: TGTGCCAGCACCCCCAGGGGGACGGACACTGAAGCTTTCTTT
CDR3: CASTPRGTDTEAFF

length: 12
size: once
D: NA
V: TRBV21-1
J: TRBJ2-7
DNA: TGTGCCAGCAGCAAGGAGGTCTACGAGCAGTACTTC
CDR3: CASSKEVYEQYF

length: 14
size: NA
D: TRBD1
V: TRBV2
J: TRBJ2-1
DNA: TGTGCCAGCAGTGGGCTAGGGACAGGGGTCGAGCAGTTCTTC
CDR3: CASSGLGTGVEQFF

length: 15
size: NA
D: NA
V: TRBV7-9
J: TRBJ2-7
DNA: TGTGCCTGCAGCCCAGGACCGGGACAATCCTACGAGCAGTACTTC
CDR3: CACSPGPGQSYEQYF

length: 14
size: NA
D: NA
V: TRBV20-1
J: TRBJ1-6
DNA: TGCAGTGCTAGGGACATTTACTATAATTCACCCCTCCACTTT
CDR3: CSARDIYYNSPLHF

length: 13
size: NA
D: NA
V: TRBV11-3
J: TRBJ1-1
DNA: TGTGCCAGCAGCTTAGGTCCAGACGCTGAAGCTTTCTTT
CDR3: CASSLGPDAEAFF

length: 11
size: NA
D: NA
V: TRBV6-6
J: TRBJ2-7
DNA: TGTGCCATAGGGAAGGTGAACGAGCGGTACTTC
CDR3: CAIGKVNERYF

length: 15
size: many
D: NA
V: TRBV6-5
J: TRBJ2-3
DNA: TGTGCCAGCGCAAGTCGCGGAGGAAGGGCGGATACGCAGTATTTT
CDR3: CASASRGGRADTQYF

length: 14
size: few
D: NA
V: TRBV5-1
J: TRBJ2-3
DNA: TGCGCCAGCAGCCGGGGGACTAGCACAGATACGCAGTATTTT
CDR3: CASSRGTSTDTQYF

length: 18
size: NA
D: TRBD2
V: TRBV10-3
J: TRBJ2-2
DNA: TGTGCCATCAGTGAGCCGTCGGGGGGAAGAGTTCATGCCGGGGAGCTGTTTTTT
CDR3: CAISEPSGGRVHAGELFF

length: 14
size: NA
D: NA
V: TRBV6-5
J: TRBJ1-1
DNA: TGTGCCAGCAACCCATATACTTTTGCCACTGAAGCTTTCTTT
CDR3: CASNPYTFATEAFF

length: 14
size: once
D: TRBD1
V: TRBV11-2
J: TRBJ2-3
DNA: TGTGCCAGCAGCCCCGGGACAGGGTACCAGTCCCAGTATTTT
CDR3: CASSPGTGYQSQYF

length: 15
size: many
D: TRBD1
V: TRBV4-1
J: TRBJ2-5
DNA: TGCGCCAGCAGCCAAGATCCAGGGGGCGCGGAGACCCAGTACTTC
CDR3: CASSQDPGGAETQYF

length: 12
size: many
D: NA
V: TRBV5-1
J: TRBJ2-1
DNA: TGCGCCAGCAGCATATCCTACAATGAGCAGTTCTTC
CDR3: CASSISYNEQFF

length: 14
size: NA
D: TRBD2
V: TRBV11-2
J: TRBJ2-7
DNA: TGTGCCAGCAGCTCCCGACTAGCGGTGGACAAGCAGTACTTC
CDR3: CASSSRLAVDKQYF

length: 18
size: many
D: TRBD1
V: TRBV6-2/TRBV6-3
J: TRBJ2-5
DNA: TGTGCCAGCAGTTACCTTCGTAAGGACAGGGGATATAGAGAGACCCAGTACTTC
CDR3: CASSYLRKDRGYRETQYF

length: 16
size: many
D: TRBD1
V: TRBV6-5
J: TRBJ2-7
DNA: TGTGCCAGCAGTCCCGATTCAGGACAGGGGTACTACGAGCAGTACTTC
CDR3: CASSPDSGQGYYEQYF

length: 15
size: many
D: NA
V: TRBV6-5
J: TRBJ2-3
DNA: TGTGCCAGCAGCAGAAGGGAGGTCAGCACAGATACGCAGTATTTT
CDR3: CASSRREVSTDTQYF

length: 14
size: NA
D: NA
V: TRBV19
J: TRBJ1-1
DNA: TGTGCCAGTATGGGCAGCCCTGAGAACACTGAAGCTTTCTTT
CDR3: CASMGSPENTEAFF

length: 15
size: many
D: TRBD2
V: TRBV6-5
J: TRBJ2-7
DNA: TGTGCCAGCAGTCTCCTTAGCGGCGGGGAGGGGATGCAGTACTTC
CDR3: CASSLLSGGEGMQYF